Shown below are 9 T cell receptor beta chains from a single sample sequenced in a study of T-cell memory formation after mild COVID-19. Using its own MiXCR run on the 5' RACE reads, TCRdb lists one record per CDR3 protein. This sample carries 470,000 or so distinct CDR3 sequences, roughly 18% of them seen once, and the ten largest clones take roughly 12%. Sequencing was performed on PBMCs or a T cell subset sorted from them (not recorded which). All receptors derive from an adult woman who had mild COVID-19 (a few samples of this study predate the infection). Cell type and time point are not known.

This chain joins TRBV6-4 and TRBJ2-1; TRBD2 matches at 8 bases. CDR1 and CDR2 from the germline V gene are MRHNA and SNTAGT. V was clipped by 4 bases and J by 7 bases; unmatched bases: 9. The CDR3 runs to 15 residues. CDR3: CASSASGTRGNEQFF. CDR3 sequence (DNA): TGTGCCAGCAGTGCCTCCGGGACTAGGGGGAATGAGCAGTTCTTC.

V is TRBV15 and J is TRBJ1-6; D call uncertain. V was pared by 0 bases and J by 7 bases, with 7 bases between. The V gene's germline CDR1 is LNHNV and CDR2 YYDKDF (reference sequence). This CDR3 comprises 14 residues. CDR3 DNA sequence: TGTGCCACCAGCAGAGATCCGTCGAATTCACCCCTCCACTTT. Translated, it gives CATSRDPSNSPLHF.

This clonotype has just a few counts. The chain joins TRBV12-3 or TRBV12-4 to TRBJ2-4, with D unresolved. Trimming took off 7 bases at V and 1 base at J, with 11 bases between the two ends. The CDR3 spans 14 residues. The CDR3 sequence is CASTFGSAKNIQYF. The DNA for the CDR3 is TGTGCCAGCACCTTCGGATCGGCCAAAAACATTCAGTACTTC.

This clonotype has more than one count but fewer than ten. This rearrangement joins TRBV7-3 to TRBJ2-7; 9 nucleotides agree with TRBD2. The CDR3 covers 15 residues. The trim removed 0 bases at V and 6 bases at J, leaving 6 bases unmatched. Germline assignment: CDR1 SGHTA and CDR2 FQGTGA. The CDR3 nucleotides are TGTGCCAGCAGCTTAACTAGCGGGAGTTTAAGCGAGCAGTACTTC. Translation: CASSLTSGSLSEQYF.

This clonotype was detected only a few times. This rearrangement joins TRBV12-3 or TRBV12-4 to TRBJ1-2, with D possibly matching TRBD1 (5 bases). This CDR3 has 13 residues. The ends were cut back, 7 bases at V and 4 bases at J, with 13 bases in the middle. The CDR3 DNA reads TGTGCCAGCACCGCAGACAGTCCCTATGGCTACACCTTC. Its translation is CASTADSPYGYTF.

The chain recombines TRBV28 with TRBJ2-7; D unresolved. Trimming took off 6 bases at V and 0 bases at J, with 9 bases between the two ends. The CDR3 spans 13 residues. CDR1 and CDR2 from the germline V gene are MDHEN and SYDVKM. The CDR3 coding sequence is TGTGCCAGCAGCTCGACTCCCTCCTACGAGCAGTACTTC. Amino acids: CASSSTPSYEQYF. Full variable domain (missing parts from reference TRBV28 and TRBJ2-7): DVKVTQSSRYLVKRTGEKVFLECVQDMDHENMFWYRQDPGLGLRLIYFSYDVKMKEKGDIPEGYSVSREKKERFSLILESASTNQTSMYLCASSSTPSYEQYFGPGTRLTVT.

This clonotype was picked up a small number of times. The rearrangement joins TRBV4-2 to TRBJ1-3, with 8 bases fitting TRBD1. CDR3 size: 15 residues. V lost 3 bases and J lost 0; bases outside the gene matches: 1. Per the germline V gene, CDR1 is LGHNA and CDR2 is YNFKEQ. This chain's CDR3 is CASSHRGLSGNTIYF. CDR3 DNA sequence: TGTGCCAGCAGCCACAGGGGGCTCTCTGGAAACACCATATATTTT.

The chain has TRBV5-6 and TRBJ2-3; possible D gene TRBD2, 6 bases. There are 12 residues in the CDR3. Germline V gene sequence: CDR1 SGHDT, CDR2 YYEEEE. The V end was cut by 6 bases, the J end by 5 bases, with 10 bases between. CDR3 region: CASMGGGDTQYF. The CDR3 DNA is TGTGCCAGCATGGGAGGAGGAGATACGCAGTATTTT.

The CDR3: CASSQPGQGGETQYF. CDR3 sequence (DNA): TGCGCCAGCAGCCAACCGGGACAGGGAGGGGAGACCCAGTACTTC. The chain combines TRBV4-1 with TRBJ2-5, with 9 positions matching TRBD1. With 2 bases clipped from V and 5 bases from J, the junction kept 6 bases outside the gene matches. The germline CDR1 and CDR2 sequences are MGHRA and YSYEKL. The length of the CDR3 is 15 residues.